The TCR beta chain under discussion was sequenced for a study of blood T cell repertoires in COVID-19. Looking at the study overall: From the United States, Italy and Spain came samples of acute and convalescent COVID-19. T cells, B-cell-depleted T cells, or PBMCs supplied cDNA or gDNA.

Assay: immunoSEQ multiplex PCR; the TCRdb copy retains only in-frame clones and omits some. The sample contains over 75,000 clones, 80% of which appear only once. The CDR3 has 15 residues. From germline, CDR1 is PRHDT and CDR2 FYEKMQ (reference sequence). V lost 5 bases and J lost 0, with 13 bases in between. The sequence derives from a man aged 45-60 years who had recovered from COVID-19. The rearrangement joins TRBV13 to TRBJ1-2, with D perhaps TRBD1 (5 bases). Sequenced: peripheral blood. The CDR3 region is CASSSIRGANYGYTF. CDR3 in DNA: TGTGCCAGCAGCAGCATCCGGGGGGCTAACTATGGCTACACCTTC. Full variable domain (rest looked up from reference TRBV13 and TRBJ1-2): AAGVIQSPRHLIKEKRETATLKCYPIPRHDTVYWYQQGPGQDPQFLISFYEKMQSDKGSIPDRFSAQQFSDYHSELNMSSLELGDSALYFCASSSIRGANYGYTFGSGTRLTVV.